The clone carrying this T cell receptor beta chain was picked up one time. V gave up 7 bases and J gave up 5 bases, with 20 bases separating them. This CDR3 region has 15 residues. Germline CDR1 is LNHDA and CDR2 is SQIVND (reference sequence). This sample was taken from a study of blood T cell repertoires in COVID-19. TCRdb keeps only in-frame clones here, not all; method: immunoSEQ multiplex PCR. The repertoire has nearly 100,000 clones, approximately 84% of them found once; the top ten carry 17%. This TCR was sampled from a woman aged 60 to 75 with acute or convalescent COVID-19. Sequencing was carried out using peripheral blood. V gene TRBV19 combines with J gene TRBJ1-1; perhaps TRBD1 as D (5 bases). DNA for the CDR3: TGTGCCAGTATTTTAAAGTACGGGACTGGGACTGAAGCTTTCTTT. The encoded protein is CASILKYGTGTEAFF.